This T cell receptor beta chain was recorded in a study of T-cell memory formation after mild COVID-19. Study-level background: The study found TCR clusters largely donor specific. Study findings and constraints: The CD4+ clones that contracted clustered mainly within CM and EM, and the CD8+ clones concentrated in EMRA. Contracting clones from day 15 to 85 showed balanced CD4/CD8; later expanders favored CD4+.

Researchers used 5'RACE with constant-segment primers to make TCR alpha and TCR beta cDNA libraries that carry sample barcodes and UMIs. TCRdb independently ran MiXCR on the 5' RACE reads; one entry per CDR3 protein. The sample contains over 120,000 distinct CDR3 sequences, about 23% of which appear only once. This clonotype was seen more than once but under ten times. Its antigen remains unidentified. Germline lookup yields CDR1 KGHDR and CDR2 SFDVKD. Deletions cut 3 bases from V and 4 bases from J, with 14 bases between. There are 15 residues in the CDR3. The receptor was isolated from an adult woman who had mild COVID-19 (a few samples of this study predate the infection). Cell type and time point are not known. This sequence joins TRBV24-1 and TRBJ2-5; no definite D call. Input material: PBMCs or a T cell subset sorted from them (not recorded which). CDR3 nucleotides: TGTGCCACCAGTGATCAGCTATACGAAGGAGAGACCCAGTACTTC. This gives the protein CATSDQLYEGETQYF.